Below, 8 T cell receptor beta chains from the same sample are listed, as sequenced in a study of CD8 T cells in Susac syndrome. The RNA, roughly 0.45 to 1 ug, was put through reverse transcription using random hexamers. TCRdb re-called the immunoSEQ multiplex PCR reads through MiXCR, storing one row per CDR3 protein. This table has some 180,000 distinct CDR3 sequences, just under 95% appearing once. Material: CD4+ T cells from PBMCs. The receptors derive from a human donor in good health.

This chain connects TRBV7-9 to TRBJ2-1; the match to TRBD1 covers 7 bases. Per the germline V gene, CDR1 is SEHNR and CDR2 is FQNEAQ (reference sequence). Trimming removed 5 bases from V and 5 bases from J; junction bases left unmatched: 9. The CDR3 covers 15 residues. This CDR3 is CASSLGQVLDNEQFF. CDR3 in DNA: TGTGCCAGCAGCCTAGGACAGGTTTTGGACAATGAGCAGTTCTTC.

V usage is TRBV29-1 and J usage is TRBJ2-2, with D tentatively TRBD2 (5 bases). CDR1 and CDR2 from the germline V gene are SQVTM and ANQGSEA. The CDR3 extends over 14 amino acids. The V and J ends lost 3 bases and 4 bases respectively, with 12 bases between them. CDR3 coding DNA: TGCAGCGTTGACACGGACGGAGGCACCGGGGAGCTGTTTTTT. It specifies CSVDTDGGTGELFF.

The chain recombines TRBV2 with TRBJ2-6; 7 bases are a match to TRBD1. The CDR3 sequence is 15 residues long. V lost 4 bases and J lost 2; bases outside the gene matches: 2. Germline assignment: CDR1 SNHLY and CDR2 FYNNEI. CDR3 coding DNA: TGTGCCAGCAGTGCTGACAGGGCTGGGGCCAACGTCCTGACTTTC. This codes for CASSADRAGANVLTF.

V usage is TRBV3-1 and J usage is TRBJ2-4; unclear D gene. The germline V gene has CDR1 LGHDT and CDR2 YNNKEL (reference sequence). The length of the CDR3 is 15 residues. Trimming removed 1 base at V and 1 base at J, with 8 bases between. CDR3 region: CASSQGPAAKNIQYF. CDR3 coding DNA: TGTGCCAGCAGCCAAGGACCAGCGGCCAAAAACATTCAGTACTTC.

The V gene is TRBV12-5, the J gene TRBJ1-1; D is ambiguous. The germline CDR1 and CDR2 sequences are LGHNT and FRNRAP. The CDR3 consists of 13 residues. V shed 8 bases and J shed 0 bases, with 10 bases lying between them. The CDR3 protein is CASSSTLNTEAFF. The CDR3, as DNA: TGTGCTAGTTCGTCTACGCTGAACACTGAAGCTTTCTTT.

This CDR3 is CASSQTSGGGEQFF. The DNA for the CDR3 is TGCGCCAGCAGCCAGACCTCAGGGGGCGGTGAGCAGTTCTTC. The rearrangement joins TRBV4-3 to TRBJ2-1; TRBD1 matches at 8 bases. The V and J ends lost 3 bases and 9 bases, in that order; junction bases with no gene match: 7. The V gene's germline CDR1 is LGHNA and CDR2 YSLEER. The length of the CDR3 is 14 residues.

This chain joins TRBV20-1 and TRBJ2-3; D uncertain. Germline V gene data show CDR1 as DFQATT and CDR2 as SNEGSKA (reference sequence). This CDR3 has 11 residues. V lost 1 base and J lost 4, with 3 bases in between. Written as DNA, the CDR3 is TGCAGTGCTAGAGGCTCAGATACGCAGTATTTT. Its protein is CSARGSDTQYF.

The chain uses TRBV5-1 and TRBJ2-1, with 10 bases identical to TRBD2. There are 15 residues in the CDR3. The germline V gene has CDR1 SGHRS and CDR2 YFSETQ. The junction had 4 bases not matched to a gene; V was cut back by 0 bases and J by 7 bases. The CDR3 coding sequence is TGCGCCAGCAGCTTGGCAGCGGGAGGGGTGAATGAGCAGTTCTTC. It specifies CASSLAAGGVNEQFF. Complete variable domain (other parts from reference TRBV5-1 and TRBJ2-1): KAGVTQTPRYLIKTRGQQVTLSCSPISGHRSVSWYQQTPGQGLQFLFEYFSETQRNKGNFPGRFSGRQFSNSRSEMNVSTLELGDSALYLCASSLAAGGVNEQFFGPGTRLTVL.